One T cell receptor (beta chain) is described in this entry. What it recognizes is unknown. This sample is drawn from a study of beta chain features in type 1 diabetes. The CDR3 runs 13 residues. In germline, CDR1 is SGDLS, CDR2 YYNGEE. V was clipped by 5 bases and J by 2 bases, with 10 bases between them. Of the isolated RNA, all was reverse transcribed, and so the sequenced material was expressed TCRB transcripts. Repertoires were generated with immunoSEQ multiplex PCR, while TCRdb's copy carries only in-frame clones and drops some. The sample has about 270,000 clones, approximately 14% seen once; the top ten hold about 0.03%. General study points: Any HLA type influence on TCRB rearrangement was left unresolved here.

This sequence was found in a woman aged 40 to 50 in good health. V is TRBV9 and J is TRBJ1-2, with D perhaps TRBD1 (5 bases). Sequencing was performed on naive CD4+ T cells from blood. Here the CDR3 reads CASSTQGNYGYTF. In nucleotides, the CDR3 is TGTGCCAGCAGTACCCAGGGAAACTATGGCTACACCTTC. Full variable domain (rest looked up from reference TRBV9 and TRBJ1-2): DSGVTQTPKHLITATGQRVTLRCSPRSGDLSVYWYQQSLDQGLQFLIQYYNGEERAKGNILERFSAQQFPDLHSELNLSSLELGDSALYFCASSTQGNYGYTFGSGTRLTVV.